Below, 19 T cell receptor beta chains from the same sample are listed, as sequenced in a study of CD8+CD57+ T cells in acquired aplastic anemia (dated by TCRdb to the late 2010s). Sequencer: Illumina HiSeq 2000. Genomic DNA served as template for TCR beta VDJ combination and CDR3 sequence profiling. TCRdb cleaned the public reads at Q25 with fastp, built clones with MiXCR and kept in-frame beta chains. Entries are consolidated by CDR3 protein sequence, retaining the most common genes and DNA. This sample has about 220,000 distinct CDR3 sequences in its table, and 34% of those were observed once. In total, the top ten clones hold around 1.1% of the sample. Material: sorted CD4+, CD8+, or CD8+CD57+ T cells (not recorded which) from PBMCs. These receptor sequences come from a human donor in good health, serving as a control.

This clonotype was seen at least ten times. The chain uses TRBV6-1 and TRBJ2-7; 9 bases line up with TRBD1. This CDR3 has 15 amino acids. The V segment lost 5 bases and the J segment 4 bases; nucleotides outside the gene matches: 9. Per the germline V gene, CDR1 is MNHNS and CDR2 is SASEGT. For the CDR3, the DNA is TGTGCCAGCAGTCCCCAGACAGGGGGTACATACGAGCAGTACTTC. Protein: CASSPQTGGTYEQYF.

This clonotype has a count of ten or more. The chain has TRBV12-3 or TRBV12-4 and TRBJ1-2; 9 bases agree with TRBD1. Trimming at V came to 7 bases and at J to 1 base, leaving 10 bases not matched to a gene. The CDR3 is made up of 16 amino acids. For the CDR3, the DNA is TGTGCCAGCAACCAACGGACAGGGGATGGTAACTATGGCTACACCTTC. It codes for CASNQRTGDGNYGYTF.

This clonotype was found a few times. The genes are TRBV29-1 and TRBJ2-3; maybe TRBD2 (5 bases). The CDR3 spans 16 residues. The germline V gene has CDR1 SQVTM and CDR2 ANQGSEA. V was clipped by 0 bases and J by 2 bases, with 15 bases between them. The CDR3 reads CSVEDLSAALTDTQYF. CDR3 DNA sequence: TGCAGCGTTGAAGATCTCTCAGCGGCCCTCACAGATACGCAGTATTTT.

In nucleotides, the CDR3 is TGCGCCAGCAGCAGACCGGGACTAGCGGGGGGGGTGAACACCGGGGAGCTGTTTTTT. This gives the protein CASSRPGLAGGVNTGELFF. This chain joins TRBV4-1 and TRBJ2-2; 16 bases align to TRBD2. V shed 5 bases, J shed 1 base, and the junction held 7 bases outside the gene matches. This CDR3 is 19 amino acids long. The germline CDR1 and CDR2 sequences are MGHRA and YSYEKL.

The chain carries TRBV7-3 and TRBJ2-3; D call uncertain. The CDR3 length is 13 residues. Germline CDR1 SGHTA, CDR2 FQGTGA. Trimming pared 3 bases from V and 3 bases from J, leaving 7 bases between. The CDR3 DNA sequence: TGTGCCAGCAGCTTGTATGGTACAGATACGCAGTATTTT. It is translated as CASSLYGTDTQYF.

This rearrangement joins TRBV15 to TRBJ1-1; 8 nucleotides agree with TRBD1. The CDR3 runs 14 residues. CDR1 is LNHNV, CDR2 YYDKDF, per germline (reference sequence). V trimming: 3 bases; J trimming: 6 bases; junction bases outside the gene matches: 6. Written as DNA, the CDR3 is TGTGCCACCAGCAGGGCAGGGGGCAGGGCTGAAGCTTTCTTT. It encodes CATSRAGGRAEAFF.

This clonotype came up many times. The CDR3 DNA reads TGCAGTGCTAGTCGACCTGTGGACACTGAAGCTTTCTTT. Protein sequence: CSASRPVDTEAFF. The chain employs TRBV20-1 and TRBJ1-1; D not resolved. The CDR3 contains 13 residues. V shed 3 bases and J shed 3 bases, with 11 bases lying between them. Germline loops: CDR1 DFQATT, CDR2 SNEGSKA (reference sequence).

This clonotype showed up many times. The rearrangement links TRBV20-1 to TRBJ1-1; D is unresolved. V gave up 3 bases and J gave up 0 bases, with 8 bases separating them. CDR3 length: 13 residues. The germline gives CDR1 DFQATT, CDR2 SNEGSKA (reference sequence). This CDR3 reads CSASMGVNTEAFF. The CDR3 DNA reads TGCAGTGCTAGTATGGGAGTGAACACTGAAGCTTTCTTT.

CDR3 amino acids: CSARTGFNEKLFF. In DNA, the CDR3 is TGCAGTGCTAGGACAGGCTTTAATGAAAAACTGTTTTTT. The chain combines TRBV20-1 with TRBJ1-4; D is perhaps TRBD1 (6 bases). Trimming removed 3 bases from V and 4 bases from J, with 9 bases in between. Germline V lookup: CDR1 DFQATT, CDR2 SNEGSKA (reference sequence). This CDR3 has 13 residues.

This clonotype was seen ten or more times. The genes are TRBV9 and TRBJ1-1, with D uncertain. The CDR3 has 13 amino acids. Germline assignment: CDR1 SGDLS and CDR2 YYNGEE. Trimming left V 3 bases short and J 7 bases short, with 13 bases between. The CDR3 DNA follows: TGTGCCAGCAGCGCTGGGCCGTTCTATGAAGCTTTCTTT. Amino acid sequence: CASSAGPFYEAFF.

The chain couples TRBV20-1 to TRBJ2-7, with 13 positions matching TRBD2. In germline, CDR1 is DFQATT, CDR2 SNEGSKA (reference sequence). Germline trimming cut 6 bases from V and 6 bases from J; bases unmatched to any gene: 11. The CDR3 has 15 amino acids. The CDR3 DNA sequence: TGCAGTGCGAGCGGGATAGGACTAGCGGGAGTCGAGCAGTACTTC. As protein: CSASGIGLAGVEQYF.

This clonotype has more than one count but fewer than ten. V is TRBV10-3 and J is TRBJ1-2; the D gene is possibly TRBD1 (6 bases). This CDR3 has 13 residues. Germline V lookup: CDR1 ENHRY, CDR2 SYGVKD. V was cut by 3 bases and J by 7 bases, with 12 bases left in between. CDR3 region: CAISETGQGGYTF. The CDR3 coding sequence is TGTGCCATCAGTGAAACAGGGCAGGGTGGCTACACCTTC.

This clonotype was observed many times. The chain combines TRBV29-1 with TRBJ1-2, with D uncertain. CDR1 SQVTM and CDR2 ANQGSEA come from the germline V gene. Deletions cut 4 bases from V and 6 bases from J, with 9 bases between. The CDR3 runs to 11 residues. As DNA, the CDR3 is TGCAGCGTTGGGACGAGTAATGGCTACACCTTC. The encoded protein is CSVGTSNGYTF.

As to this clonotype: At one of its ends the junction is not consistent with the germline gene, which may arise from a read error. The chain recombines TRBV2 with TRBJ2-7; 9 nucleotides agree with TRBD1. Germline CDR1 and CDR2: SNHLY and FYNNEI. The CDR3 is 13 amino acids. The chain's CDR3 is CASSVGQGYGQYF. CDR3 bases: TGTGCCAGCAGTGTGGGACAGGGCTACGGGCAGTACTTC.

The chain links TRBV20-1 to TRBJ2-7, with D unclear. CDR1 and CDR2 (germline): DFQATT, SNEGSKA (reference sequence). The V end was cut by 0 bases, the J end by 1 base, with 7 bases between. The CDR3 covers 13 residues. CDR3 coding DNA: TGCAGTGCTAGAGATGTGGTTTCCTACGAGCAGTACTTC. Its protein product is CSARDVVSYEQYF.

The CDR3 coding sequence is TGTGCCAGCAAGGGTTGGGGACAAGAGACCCAGTACTTC. Its translation: CASKGWGQETQYF. The chain links TRBV12-3 or TRBV12-4 to TRBJ2-5; no definite D call. The CDR3 consists of 13 residues. The germline V and J ends were trimmed by 7 bases and 2 bases, with 11 bases remaining between them.

This clonotype was seen ten or more times. The chain has TRBV20-1 and TRBJ2-3; perhaps TRBD1 as D (6 bases). The germline V and J ends were trimmed by 2 bases and 3 bases, with 12 bases remaining between them. This CDR3 is 14 amino acids long. CDR1 is DFQATT and CDR2 is SNEGSKA in the germline V gene (reference sequence). The CDR3 reads CSARSRGTTDTQYF. The CDR3 coding sequence is TGCAGTGCTAGAAGCAGGGGAACGACAGATACGCAGTATTTT.

In its sample, this clonotype was seen many times. The chain couples TRBV15 to TRBJ1-1; 9 positions agree with TRBD1. With V trimmed by 0 bases and J by 3 bases, 8 bases remained unmatched. Germline loops: CDR1 LNHNV, CDR2 YYDKDF (reference sequence). The CDR3 runs to 17 residues. CDR3 nucleotides: TGTGCCACCAGCAGAGATCAGTGGGACAGGGCGGACACTGAAGCTTTCTTT. It is translated as CATSRDQWDRADTEAFF.

This clonotype appeared many times. The gene calls are TRBV2 and TRBJ2-7; 13 nucleotides match TRBD2. The germline gives CDR1 SNHLY, CDR2 FYNNEI. The CDR3 runs 14 residues. The V and J ends lost 6 bases and 3 bases, in that order; junction bases with no gene match: 2. This CDR3 reads CASRRTSGGYEQYF. The CDR3 region has the DNA TGTGCCAGCAGAAGGACTAGCGGGGGCTACGAGCAGTACTTC.